The 7 T cell receptor beta chains below come from one sample, sequenced in a study of beta chain features in type 1 diabetes. Every bit of the isolated RNA underwent reverse transcription, so sequencing read expressed TCRB transcripts. Assay used: immunoSEQ multiplex PCR; TCRdb lists only in-frame clones, some missing. Here the sample spans under 800,000 clones, roughly a sixth being singletons. Sequencing used naive CD4+ T cells from blood. The source of these receptors is a young man in good health.

CDR3 DNA sequence: TGTGCCAGCAGCCCTACCTTGCGGGAAGGCTACAATGAGCAGTTCTTC. Translating it yields CASSPTLREGYNEQFF. The chain combines TRBV5-4 with TRBJ2-1; weak D call: TRBD2 (6 bases). Trimming cost V 4 bases and J 3 bases, with 17 bases left between them. The germline V gene has CDR1 SGHNT and CDR2 YYREEE (reference sequence). The CDR3 spans 16 residues.

This clone has more than one count but fewer than ten. Other DNA sequences in the same sample also yield this CDR3. V usage is TRBV6-5 and J usage is TRBJ2-6; D gene uncertain. The ends were cut back, 6 bases at V and 1 base at J, with 10 bases in the middle. The CDR3 contains 15 residues. Germline CDR1 is MNHEY and CDR2 is SVGAGI. DNA for the CDR3: TGTGCCAGCAGCGTGGGTGGATCTGGGGCCAACGTCCTGACTTTC. Amino acid sequence: CASSVGGSGANVLTF.

The table lists this clone with a few counts. V and J are TRBV28 and TRBJ2-7; 8 bases fit TRBD2. The J segment lost 4 bases and the V segment lost 0 bases, leaving 8 bases of the junction unmatched. CDR3 size: 16 residues. Germline V gene data show CDR1 as MDHEN and CDR2 as SYDVKM. The CDR3 DNA reads TGTGCCAGCAGTTTATGGTCGAGCGGGAGAACGTACGAGCAGTACTTC. Translation: CASSLWSSGRTYEQYF. The complete variable domain, with remaining parts taken from reference TRBV28 and TRBJ2-7, reads DVKVTQSSRYLVKRTGEKVFLECVQDMDHENMFWYRQDPGLGLRLIYFSYDVKMKEKGDIPEGYSVSREKKERFSLILESASTNQTSMYLCASSLWSSGRTYEQYFGPGTRLTVT.

A few counts support this clone. This sequence joins TRBV7-9 and TRBJ2-7; TRBD1 aligns across 7 bases. CDR1 is SEHNR, CDR2 FQNEAQ, per germline (reference sequence). This CDR3 has 17 residues. V lost 5 bases, J lost 0 bases, and 13 bases stayed unmatched. In DNA, the CDR3 is TGTGCCAGCAGCAACCGGGACAGAATTAGGAGCTCCTACGAGCAGTACTTC. Translated: CASSNRDRIRSSYEQYF.

This chain uses TRBV4-1 with TRBJ2-7, with D perhaps TRBD1 or TRBD2 (6 bases each). V was cut by 1 base and J by 2 bases, with 15 bases left in between. Germline V gene data show CDR1 as MGHRA and CDR2 as YSYEKL. The CDR3 is made up of 16 amino acids. The CDR3 here is CASSQVIDRTTYEQYF. For the CDR3, the DNA is TGCGCCAGCAGCCAAGTCATCGACAGGACTACCTACGAGCAGTACTTC.

This clone was observed many times. This chain links TRBV14 with TRBJ1-2, with D uncertain. V was cut by 2 bases and J by 7 bases, with 11 bases left in between. CDR3 length: 13 residues. Germline assignment: CDR1 SGHDN and CDR2 FVKESK. The CDR3 DNA is TGTGCCAGCAGCCAATGGTCCGTGAGTGGCTACACCTTC. Amino acids: CASSQWSVSGYTF.

The CDR3 reads CASSVGVTNTEAFF. The CDR3 DNA is TGTGCCAGCAGTGTCGGGGTAACGAACACTGAAGCTTTCTTT. V is TRBV2 and J is TRBJ1-1; D unresolved. Trimming took off 4 bases at V and 1 base at J, with 10 bases between the two ends. Looked up from germline, CDR1 is SNHLY and CDR2 is FYNNEI. The CDR3 contains 14 residues.